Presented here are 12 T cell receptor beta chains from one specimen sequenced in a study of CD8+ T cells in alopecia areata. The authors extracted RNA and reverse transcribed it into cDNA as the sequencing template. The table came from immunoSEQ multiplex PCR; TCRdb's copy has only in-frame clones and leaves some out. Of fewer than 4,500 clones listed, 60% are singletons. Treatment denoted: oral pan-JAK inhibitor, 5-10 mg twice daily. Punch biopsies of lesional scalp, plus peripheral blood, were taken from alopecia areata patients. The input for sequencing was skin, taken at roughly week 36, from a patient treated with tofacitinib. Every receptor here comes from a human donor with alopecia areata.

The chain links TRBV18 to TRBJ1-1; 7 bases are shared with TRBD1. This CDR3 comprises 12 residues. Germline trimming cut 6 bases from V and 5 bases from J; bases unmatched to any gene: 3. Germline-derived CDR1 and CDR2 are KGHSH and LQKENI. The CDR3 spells CASSQDRTEAFF. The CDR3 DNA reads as TGTGCCAGCTCGCAGGACAGGACTGAAGCTTTCTTT.

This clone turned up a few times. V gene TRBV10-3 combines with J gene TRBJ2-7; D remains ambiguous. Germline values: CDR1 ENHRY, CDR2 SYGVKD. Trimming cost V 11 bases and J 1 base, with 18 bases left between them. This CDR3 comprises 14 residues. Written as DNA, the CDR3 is TGTGCCCCTCCCGGGCAGATCTTTTCCTACGAGCAGTACTTC. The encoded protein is CAPPGQIFSYEQYF.

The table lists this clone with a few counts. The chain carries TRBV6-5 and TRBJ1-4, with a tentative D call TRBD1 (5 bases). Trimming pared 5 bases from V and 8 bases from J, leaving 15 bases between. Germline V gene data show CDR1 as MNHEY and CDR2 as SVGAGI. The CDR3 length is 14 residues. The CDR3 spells CASSTTRTSEKLFF. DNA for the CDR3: TGTGCCAGCAGTACAACCCGGACATCAGAAAAACTGTTTTTT.

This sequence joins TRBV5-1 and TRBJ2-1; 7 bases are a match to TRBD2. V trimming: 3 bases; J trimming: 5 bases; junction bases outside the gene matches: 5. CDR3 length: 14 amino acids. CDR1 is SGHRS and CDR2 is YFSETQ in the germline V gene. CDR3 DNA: TGCGCCAGCAGCTACGGGAGGATAGACAATGAGCAGTTCTTC. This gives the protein CASSYGRIDNEQFF.

In DNA, the CDR3 is TGCGCCAGCAGCTTGGGGGACAACCTGAACACTGAAGCTTTCTTT. Protein: CASSLGDNLNTEAFF. The rearrangement uses TRBV5-1 and TRBJ1-1; tentatively, D is TRBD1 (6 bases). V gave up 0 bases and J gave up 0 bases, with 9 bases separating them. CDR1 and CDR2 (germline): SGHRS, YFSETQ. The CDR3 is made up of 15 amino acids.

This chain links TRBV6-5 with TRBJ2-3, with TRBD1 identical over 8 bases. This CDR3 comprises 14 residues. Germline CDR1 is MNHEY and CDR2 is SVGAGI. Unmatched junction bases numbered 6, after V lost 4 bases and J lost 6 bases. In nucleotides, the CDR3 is TGTGCCAGCAGTTGGACAGGGCTCGGGGATACGCAGTATTTT. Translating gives CASSWTGLGDTQYF.

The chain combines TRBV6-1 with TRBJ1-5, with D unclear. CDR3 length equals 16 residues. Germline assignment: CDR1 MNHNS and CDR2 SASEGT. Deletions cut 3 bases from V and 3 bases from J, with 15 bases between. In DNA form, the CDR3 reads TGTGCCAGCAGTGATGTCACCGCCCATAACAATCAGCCCCAGCATTTT. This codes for CASSDVTAHNNQPQHF.

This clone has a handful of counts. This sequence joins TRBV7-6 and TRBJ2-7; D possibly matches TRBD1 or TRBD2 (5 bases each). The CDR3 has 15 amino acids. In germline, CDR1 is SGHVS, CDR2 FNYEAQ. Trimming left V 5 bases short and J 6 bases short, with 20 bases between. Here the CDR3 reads CASSPIGTGTLEQYF. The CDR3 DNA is TGTGCCAGCAGCCCCATCGGGACCGGAACTCTCGAGCAGTACTTC.

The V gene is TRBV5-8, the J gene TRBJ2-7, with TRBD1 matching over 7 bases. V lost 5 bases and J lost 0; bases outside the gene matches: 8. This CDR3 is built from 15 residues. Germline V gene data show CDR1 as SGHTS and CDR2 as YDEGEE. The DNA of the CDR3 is TGTGCCAGCAGTCCACCCTGGGACAGCTCCTACGAGCAGTACTTC. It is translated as CASSPPWDSSYEQYF.

CDR3 nucleotide sequence: TGCGCCAGCAGGGGACAGGGCGATTCACCCCTCCACTTT. Translated: CASRGQGDSPLHF. J is TRBJ1-6 and V is TRBV5-1, with 9 bases identical to TRBD1. The germline V gene encodes CDR1 SGHRS and CDR2 YFSETQ. The CDR3 runs to 13 residues. V gave up 5 bases and J gave up 8 bases; unmatched junction bases: 2.

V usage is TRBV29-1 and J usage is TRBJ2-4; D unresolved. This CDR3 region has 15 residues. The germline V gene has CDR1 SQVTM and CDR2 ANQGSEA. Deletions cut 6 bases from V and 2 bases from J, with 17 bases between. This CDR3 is CSVQLWVSSKNIQYF. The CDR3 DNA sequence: TGCAGCGTGCAGTTGTGGGTTAGTTCCAAAAACATTCAGTACTTC. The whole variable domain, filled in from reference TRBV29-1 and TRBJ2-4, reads SAVISQKPSRDICQRGTSLTIQCQVDSQVTMMFWYRQQPGQSLTLIATANQGSEATYESGFVIDKFPISRPNLTFSTLTVSNMSPEDSSIYLCSVQLWVSSKNIQYFGAGTRLSVL.

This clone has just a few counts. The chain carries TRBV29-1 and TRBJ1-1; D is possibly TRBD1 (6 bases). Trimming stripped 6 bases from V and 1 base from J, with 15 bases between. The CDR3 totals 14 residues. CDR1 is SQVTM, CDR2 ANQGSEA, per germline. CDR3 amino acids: CSVEAGGPNTEAFF. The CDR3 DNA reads TGCAGCGTCGAGGCGGGGGGGCCGAACACTGAAGCTTTCTTT.